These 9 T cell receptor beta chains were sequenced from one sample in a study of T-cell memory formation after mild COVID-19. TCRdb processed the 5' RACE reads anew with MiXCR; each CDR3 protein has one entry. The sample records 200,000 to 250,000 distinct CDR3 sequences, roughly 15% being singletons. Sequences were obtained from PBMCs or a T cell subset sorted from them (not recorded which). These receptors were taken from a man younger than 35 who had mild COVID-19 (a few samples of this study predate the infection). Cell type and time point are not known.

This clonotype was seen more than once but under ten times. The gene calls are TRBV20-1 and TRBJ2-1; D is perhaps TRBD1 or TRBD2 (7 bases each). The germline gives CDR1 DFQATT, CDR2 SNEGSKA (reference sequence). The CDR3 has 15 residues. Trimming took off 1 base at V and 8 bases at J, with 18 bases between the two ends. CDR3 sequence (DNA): TGCAGTGCTAGAGGGAGGGGAGGGGGCCTGGATGAGCAGTTCTTC. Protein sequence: CSARGRGGGLDEQFF.

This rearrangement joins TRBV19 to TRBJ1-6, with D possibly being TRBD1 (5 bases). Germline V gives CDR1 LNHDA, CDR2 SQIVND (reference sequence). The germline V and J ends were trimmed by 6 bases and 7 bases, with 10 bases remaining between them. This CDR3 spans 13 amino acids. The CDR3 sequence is CASRGVGNSPLHF. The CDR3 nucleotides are TGTGCCAGTAGGGGGGTGGGAAATTCACCCCTCCACTTT.

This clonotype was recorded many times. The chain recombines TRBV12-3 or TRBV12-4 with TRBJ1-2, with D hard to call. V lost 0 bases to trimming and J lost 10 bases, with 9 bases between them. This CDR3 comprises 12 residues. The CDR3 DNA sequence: TGTGCCAGCAGTTTAGCGGATGGGGACTACACCTTC. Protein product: CASSLADGDYTF.

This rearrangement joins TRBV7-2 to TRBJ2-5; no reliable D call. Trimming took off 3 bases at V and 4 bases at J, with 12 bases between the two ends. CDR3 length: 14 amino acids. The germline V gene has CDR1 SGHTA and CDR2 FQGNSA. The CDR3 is CASSLALSPETQYF. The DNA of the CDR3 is TGTGCCAGCAGCTTGGCCCTCAGCCCAGAGACCCAGTACTTC.

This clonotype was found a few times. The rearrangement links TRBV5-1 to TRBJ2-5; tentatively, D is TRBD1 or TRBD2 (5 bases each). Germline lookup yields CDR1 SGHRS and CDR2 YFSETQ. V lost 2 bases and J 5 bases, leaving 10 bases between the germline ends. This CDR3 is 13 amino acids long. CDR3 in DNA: TGCGCCAGCAGCTTCGGGGCGACGGAGACCCAGTACTTC. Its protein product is CASSFGATETQYF.

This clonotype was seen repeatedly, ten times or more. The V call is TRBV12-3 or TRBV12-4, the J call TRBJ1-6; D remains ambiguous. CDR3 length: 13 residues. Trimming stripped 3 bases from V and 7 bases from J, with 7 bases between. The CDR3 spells CASSLGGNSPLHF. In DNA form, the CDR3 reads TGTGCCAGCAGTTTGGGCGGGAATTCACCCCTCCACTTT.

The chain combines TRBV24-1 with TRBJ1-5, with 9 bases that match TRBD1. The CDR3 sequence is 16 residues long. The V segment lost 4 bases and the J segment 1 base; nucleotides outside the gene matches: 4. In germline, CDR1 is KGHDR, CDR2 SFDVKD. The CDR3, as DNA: TGTGCCACCAGTGACGCTGGACAGGGGAGCAATCAGCCCCAGCATTTT. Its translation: CATSDAGQGSNQPQHF.

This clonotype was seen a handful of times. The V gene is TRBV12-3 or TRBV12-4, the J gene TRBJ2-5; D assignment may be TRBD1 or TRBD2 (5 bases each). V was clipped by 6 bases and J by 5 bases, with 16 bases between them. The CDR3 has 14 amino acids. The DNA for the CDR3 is TGTGCCAGCAGGTCAGGGAGAGGATCGGAGACCCAGTACTTC. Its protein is CASRSGRGSETQYF.

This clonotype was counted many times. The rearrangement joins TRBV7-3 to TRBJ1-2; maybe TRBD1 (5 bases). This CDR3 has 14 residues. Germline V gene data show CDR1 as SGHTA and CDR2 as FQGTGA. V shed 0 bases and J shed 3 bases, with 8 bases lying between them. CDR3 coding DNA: TGTGCCAGCAGCTTAACGGGGGGTGACTATGGCTACACCTTC. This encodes CASSLTGGDYGYTF.